This TCR beta chain is from a study of cytomegalovirus exposure and HLA in healthy donors. The primer mix had 60 Vbeta and 13 Jbeta primers. Some clones are missing from TCRdb's copy, which holds only in-frame ones; the method was immunoSEQ multiplex PCR. Of 76,000 or so clones listed, over 65% are singletons. The CDR3 is 16 amino acids. The V and J ends lost 1 base and 0 bases respectively, with 12 bases between them. Germline V lookup: CDR1 KGHSH, CDR2 LQKENI. The gene calls are TRBV18 and TRBJ1-2; no definite D call. Sequenced material: PBMCs. This clonotype was obtained from a woman aged 35 to 49 in good health and CMV-seropositive. The CDR3: CASSPLGGRANYGYTF. DNA of the CDR3: TGTGCCAGCTCACCACTCGGAGGGAGAGCTAACTATGGCTACACCTTC.